This is a list of T cell receptor beta chains from one sample in a study of T cell changes during pregnancy in multiple sclerosis. Assay: immunoSEQ multiplex PCR; the TCRdb copy retains only in-frame clones and omits some. The top ten clones hold about 0.9% of a sample with approximately 100,000 clones, approximately 94% of them seen once. Sequenced material: peripheral blood, taken before pregnancy. These receptors came from a female donor with multiple sclerosis, enrolled in a pregnancy study. CDR3s include the opening cysteine and the closing phenylalanine or tryptophan. The order of the fields is J gene, V gene, D gene, CDR3 protein. The D gene is left open where the match is weak.

j_call: TRBJ1-2
v_call: TRBV29-1
d_call: .
cdr3_aa: CSVPGAANYGYTF

j_call: TRBJ2-7
v_call: TRBV5-6
d_call: .
cdr3_aa: CASSVGVHEQYF

j_call: TRBJ1-5
v_call: TRBV28
d_call: .
cdr3_aa: CASSRGVVSNQPQHF

j_call: TRBJ1-4
v_call: TRBV29-1
d_call: TRBD1
cdr3_aa: CSVAGGGEKLFF

j_call: TRBJ2-6
v_call: TRBV27
d_call: .
cdr3_aa: CASSFSGANVLTF

j_call: TRBJ2-5
v_call: TRBV6-1
d_call: TRBD1
cdr3_aa: CASSETGTGTETQYF

j_call: TRBJ2-7
v_call: TRBV7-9
d_call: .
cdr3_aa: CASSLGPAHNEQYF

j_call: TRBJ1-2
v_call: TRBV15
d_call: .
cdr3_aa: CATSRDSGARVYGYTF

j_call: TRBJ2-2
v_call: TRBV19
d_call: TRBD2
cdr3_aa: CASSMGSGRLTGELFF

j_call: TRBJ2-7
v_call: TRBV30
d_call: .
cdr3_aa: CAWSTGQLFYEQYF

j_call: TRBJ2-2
v_call: TRBV4-2
d_call: .
cdr3_aa: CASSPPAGWGEGELFF

j_call: TRBJ1-2
v_call: TRBV27
d_call: TRBD1
cdr3_aa: CASTSLRDRGLLGYTF

j_call: TRBJ2-1
v_call: TRBV11-2
d_call: TRBD2
cdr3_aa: CASSLRLAGIDEQFF

j_call: TRBJ1-1
v_call: TRBV27
d_call: .
cdr3_aa: CASSTIYRGPEAFF

j_call: TRBJ2-3
v_call: TRBV9
d_call: TRBD2
cdr3_aa: CASSVAAGEAQYF

j_call: TRBJ2-2
v_call: TRBV27
d_call: .
cdr3_aa: CASGHLNTGELFF

j_call: TRBJ2-7
v_call: TRBV13
d_call: .
cdr3_aa: CASSARTVSYEQYF

j_call: TRBJ2-7
v_call: TRBV7-9
d_call: TRBD2
cdr3_aa: CASSQAGGGEQYF

j_call: TRBJ1-2
v_call: TRBV19
d_call: TRBD1
cdr3_aa: CASSYLFPLGQGGYTF

j_call: TRBJ2-2
v_call: TRBV5-4
d_call: TRBD2
cdr3_aa: CASSLASSGRLGELFF

j_call: TRBJ2-1
v_call: TRBV15
d_call: .
cdr3_aa: CATSRETGKRVGQFF

j_call: TRBJ2-7
v_call: TRBV10-1
d_call: TRBD2
cdr3_aa: CASSESTSGSHEQYF

j_call: TRBJ2-2
v_call: TRBV7-3
d_call: TRBD1
cdr3_aa: CASSPWPGQRNTGELFF

j_call: TRBJ1-1
v_call: TRBV4-2
d_call: .
cdr3_aa: CASSQDTGDPSTFF

j_call: TRBJ2-7
v_call: TRBV6-1
d_call: TRBD2
cdr3_aa: CASSEWAGGPVEQYF

j_call: TRBJ1-2
v_call: TRBV7-9
d_call: TRBD1
cdr3_aa: CASSPSIRGPSNYGYTF

j_call: TRBJ2-1
v_call: TRBV11-3
d_call: TRBD2
cdr3_aa: CASSSPSLAGVSNNEQFF

j_call: TRBJ2-7
v_call: TRBV6-6
d_call: TRBD2
cdr3_aa: CASRQPTSGRNDEQYF

j_call: TRBJ1-1
v_call: TRBV6-1
d_call: .
cdr3_aa: CASRPQNLNTEAFF

j_call: TRBJ2-5
v_call: TRBV29-1
d_call: .
cdr3_aa: CSVSGGVQETQYF

j_call: TRBJ2-5
v_call: TRBV11-2
d_call: .
cdr3_aa: CASSLTSSPQETQYF

j_call: TRBJ2-3
v_call: TRBV5-1
d_call: TRBD1
cdr3_aa: CASSLPGQGGTDTQYF

j_call: TRBJ1-2
v_call: TRBV28
d_call: .
cdr3_aa: CASTPEGSGYTF

j_call: TRBJ1-5
v_call: TRBV19
d_call: TRBD1
cdr3_aa: CATSGGQGTQPQHF

j_call: TRBJ1-4
v_call: TRBV7-8
d_call: .
cdr3_aa: CASSLLGGFSDEKLFF

j_call: TRBJ1-1
v_call: TRBV28
d_call: .
cdr3_aa: CASSLFSGQNTEAFF

j_call: TRBJ1-1
v_call: TRBV7-9
d_call: .
cdr3_aa: CASSSGQRNTEAFF

j_call: TRBJ1-2
v_call: TRBV5-1
d_call: .
cdr3_aa: CASSLQGSNYGYTF

j_call: TRBJ2-2
v_call: TRBV9
d_call: .
cdr3_aa: CASSVAGSLGELFF

j_call: TRBJ1-2
v_call: TRBV25-1
d_call: .
cdr3_aa: CASSFGIDGYTF

j_call: TRBJ1-3
v_call: TRBV18
d_call: TRBD1
cdr3_aa: CASSLSTGLSSGNTIYF

j_call: TRBJ1-2
v_call: TRBV7-9
d_call: .
cdr3_aa: CASSQIGVGPTGDYGYTF

j_call: TRBJ1-5
v_call: TRBV10-1
d_call: .
cdr3_aa: CASSESVENNQPQHF

j_call: TRBJ2-7
v_call: TRBV2
d_call: TRBD2
cdr3_aa: CASSEGLAENEQYF

j_call: TRBJ2-3
v_call: TRBV11-2
d_call: .
cdr3_aa: CASSPERGDTQYF

j_call: TRBJ1-1
v_call: TRBV19
d_call: .
cdr3_aa: CASSSNRNTEAFF

j_call: TRBJ2-7
v_call: TRBV4-1
d_call: TRBD1
cdr3_aa: CASSQGQGAFVQYF

j_call: TRBJ2-1
v_call: TRBV9
d_call: .
cdr3_aa: CASIPPLQFF